This T cell receptor (beta chain) stems from a study of shared clonotypes between healthy human individuals. Whole-study results and caveats: Generally, naive subsets (rather than memory subsets) showed larger estimated richness.

The CDR3 totals 13 residues. Per germline, CDR1 SGHRS and CDR2 YFSETQ. V was cut by 0 bases and J by 5 bases, with 8 bases left in between. Repertoires were generated with immunoSEQ multiplex PCR, while TCRdb's copy carries only in-frame clones and drops some. There are over 850,000 clones in the sample; around 78% occur only once, and 0.55% to 0.7% lies in the top ten. Notes on this clone: Its antigen is unknown.

This sequence originates from a man younger than 35 in good health. Some clones in this sample may be carry-over from other donors' samples. Sequencing was performed on memory CD4+ T cells from PBMCs. This sample's subset: CD45RA-negative fraction. The chain couples TRBV5-1 to TRBJ2-5; D gene ambiguous. The CDR3 DNA reads TGCGCCAGCAGCTTGGGGCTTTATGAGACCCAGTACTTC. This sequence encodes CASSLGLYETQYF.